Many counts were recorded for the clone carrying this T cell receptor (beta chain). Its antigen remains unknown. The record originates from a study of human T cells and chemical hapten exposure. Study-wide findings and caveats: High-frequency TCRs, those above 1 in 1000, stayed the same after DPC sensitization.

V was pared by 2 bases and J by 4 bases, with 17 bases between. CDR1 DFQATT and CDR2 SNEGSKA come from the germline V gene (reference sequence). CDR3 length: 15 residues. Unfractionated whole blood was the source from which total RNA was extracted. Original handling: With a range of about 20,000 to 750,000, the median per sample was around 96,000 TCRs. MiXCR was run by TCRdb on the 5' RACE reads, yielding one entry per CDR3 protein. The V and J calls and clone size come from TCRdb's table, not from the authors' own analysis. The repertoire has about 81,000 distinct CDR3 sequences, 6.5% to 8.5% of them found once; the top ten carry roughly 2.4%.

The V and J genes are TRBV20-1 and TRBJ1-2, with a weak D call TRBD1 (6 bases). The sequence was collected from a male donor in good health. The CDR3 spells CSARYRDLSPYGYTF. In DNA form, the CDR3 reads TGCAGTGCTAGATACAGGGACCTGAGCCCCTATGGCTACACCTTC.